A selection of T cell receptor beta chains follows, all from one sample in a study of blood T cell repertoires in COVID-19. Clones were read by immunoSEQ multiplex PCR, and TCRdb kept only the in-frame ones, dropping some. The sample has 250,000 to 300,000 clones, 86% seen once. Input material: peripheral blood. Source of these receptors: a woman aged 25 to 39 with COVID-19, enrolled during active disease. Both conserved end residues are part of each CDR3. Fields, in order: D gene, clone size, J gene, V gene, CDR3 DNA, CDR3 protein. The D gene is left open where the match is weak. Where a row states a size, it is once, few, many or the class of an expanded clone; other rows omit it.

>-|-|TRBJ2-7|TRBV5-6
TGTGCCAGCAGCAATGGGGGGTCGGAGGAGCAGTACTTC
CASSNGGSEEQYF
>TRBD1|-|TRBJ1-4|TRBV6-1
TGTGCCAGCAGTGATCTCGGGTATCAGGGGGGGTTTTTT
CASSDLGYQGGFF
>-|-|TRBJ1-1|TRBV2
TGTGCCAGCGAGGCCCCTGGCCGGAACACTGAAGCTTTCTTT
CASEAPGRNTEAFF
>TRBD1|-|TRBJ1-2|TRBV29-1
TGCAGCGTGGGGGACAGGGGGACATCCTACACCTTC
CSVGDRGTSYTF
>-|many|TRBJ1-2|TRBV21-1
TGTGCCAGCCGCCGGGACAGGGGAGGCGGCTACACCTTC
CASRRDRGGGYTF
>-|-|TRBJ2-7|TRBV15
TGTGCCACCAGCAGAGGCGGGACCGCCTACGAGCAGTACTTC
CATSRGGTAYEQYF
>TRBD2|-|TRBJ2-1|TRBV4-1
TGCGCCAGCAGCCGGACTAGCGGGGACAATGAGCAGTTCTTC
CASSRTSGDNEQFF
>TRBD1|-|TRBJ1-2|TRBV7-9
TGTGCCAGCAGCCCGGCGGGACAGTCTAACTATGGCTACACCTTC
CASSPAGQSNYGYTF
>TRBD1|-|TRBJ1-4|TRBV28
TGTGCCAGCAGTTGGGCCCCGGGACAGCAAACTTTTGCAACTAATGAAAAACTGTTTTTT
CASSWAPGQQTFATNEKLFF
>TRBD1|-|TRBJ1-2|TRBV6-6
TGTGCCAGCAGACCGGGACAGCTTGACCCTAACTATGGCTACACCTTC
CASRPGQLDPNYGYTF
>-|-|TRBJ2-2|TRBV5-5
TGTGCCAGCAGCTTGGGGCGGGACGGCAACACCGGGGAGCTGTTTTTT
CASSLGRDGNTGELFF
>-|-|TRBJ2-1|TRBV12-2
TGTGCAAGTCGCTTAGCCCCTCGTGAGCAGTTCTTC
CASRLAPREQFF
>TRBD1|-|TRBJ1-2|TRBV3-1/TRBV3-2
TGTGCCAGCAGCCCCACGTACGGGACAGCCAATGGCTACACCTTC
CASSPTYGTANGYTF
>TRBD2|-|TRBJ2-7|TRBV5-1
TGCGCCAGCAGGGGGGGGAGCAACGAGCAGTACTTC
CASRGGSNEQYF
>-|-|TRBJ1-2|TRBV7-9
TGTGCCAGCAGCATGACAGGAAATGGCTACACCTTC
CASSMTGNGYTF
>-|-|TRBJ1-2|TRBV19
TGTGCCAGTAGTATGAGTTATTATGGCTACACCTTC
CASSMSYYGYTF
>-|-|TRBJ1-1|TRBV6-2/TRBV6-3
TGTGCCAGCAGCGTACCCCCCGTCGGGTGGGGCAGCACTGAAGCTTTCTTT
CASSVPPVGWGSTEAFF
>TRBD2|-|TRBJ2-3|TRBV24-1
TGTGCCACCGCTAGCGGGGGGGCCACAGATACGCAGTATTTT
CATASGGATDTQYF
>-|-|TRBJ2-7|TRBV28
TGTGCCAGCAACGAATGGGGAGTTTGGGGCTACGAGCAGTACTTC
CASNEWGVWGYEQYF
>-|few|TRBJ1-2|TRBV7-8
TGTGCCAGCAGCTTAGTATTGGCATCAGATGGCTACACCTTC
CASSLVLASDGYTF
>-|once|TRBJ1-4|TRBV11-2
TGTGCCAGCAGCTCAAGAATTGAGGCTCATGAAAAACTGTTTTTT
CASSSRIEAHEKLFF
>-|once|TRBJ2-3|TRBV12-3/TRBV12-4
TGTGCCAGCAGCTGGGGGGAGACGCAGTATTTT
CASSWGETQYF
>TRBD2|-|TRBJ2-1|TRBV6-5
TGTGCCAGCAATCGACTAGCGGGGGGAAACAATGAGCAGTTCTTC
CASNRLAGGNNEQFF
>-|-|TRBJ1-6|TRBV6-2/TRBV6-3
TGTGCCAGCAGTTCACGGACGGCGGGATATTCACCCCTCCACTTT
CASSSRTAGYSPLHF
>TRBD2|-|TRBJ2-5|TRBV5-1
TGCGCCAGCAGCGGGGGACTAGCGGGGATTCCCGAGACCCAGTACTTC
CASSGGLAGIPETQYF
>-|-|TRBJ2-7|TRBV5-1
TGCGCCAGCAGCGCCACAGGTGACTACGAGCAGTACTTC
CASSATGDYEQYF
>-|-|TRBJ1-5|TRBV19
TGTGCCAGTAGCCCATGGGCTAGCAATCAGCCCCAGCATTTT
CASSPWASNQPQHF
>-|once|TRBJ2-5|TRBV19
TGTGCCAGTGGGTTGTTGGGGGGTGAGACCCAGTACTTC
CASGLLGGETQYF
>-|-|TRBJ2-5|TRBV3-1/TRBV3-2
TGTGCCAGCAGCCAAGGAGACGGGAGTCCCTTTATGGCCCAGTACTTC
CASSQGDGSPFMAQYF
>TRBD1|once|TRBJ1-1|TRBV5-1
TGCGCCAGCAGGGGGACAGGAGAGGAAGGAGCTGAAGCTTTCTTT
CASRGTGEEGAEAFF
>-|-|TRBJ2-7|TRBV4-2
TGTGCCAGCAGCCAAGGAAGGGGCTCCTACGAGCAGTACTTC
CASSQGRGSYEQYF
>-|-|TRBJ2-3|TRBV25-1
TGTGCCAGCAGTGAACCCGCCCGGGCGGGGCGTAGCACAGATACGCAGTATTTT
CASSEPARAGRSTDTQYF
>TRBD1|-|TRBJ1-5|TRBV7-9
TGTGCCAGCAGCTTAGGGGTCAGGGGGCAGCCCCAGCATTTT
CASSLGVRGQPQHF
>-|-|TRBJ1-2|TRBV5-6
TGTGCCAGCAGCTTCAGGGGAGCTTACTATGGCTACACCTTC
CASSFRGAYYGYTF
>-|-|TRBJ1-2|TRBV3-1/TRBV3-2
TGTGCCAGCAGCCAAGCCCGGTACAGCCCACTAGCTTTC
CASSQARYSPLAF